Described below is a single TCR beta chain sequence and its context. Its antigen is undetermined. Produced via immunoSEQ multiplex PCR; TCRdb's table is partial and in-frame only. The sample has about 25,000 clones; roughly 80% are singletons. The data were obtained in a study of PD-1 blockade in classical Hodgkin lymphoma. Looking at the study overall: It was nivolumab at 3 mg/kg, given intravenously every 2 weeks, that patients received.

As for time point: cycle 4 day 1 (C4D1), after 6 weeks of nivolumab. Following autologous stem cell transplantation, relapse occurred in every patient, and exposure to brentuximab vedotin varied. Investigators isolated CD4+ T cells from thawed PBMCs through magnetic negative selection. Overall study results and limits: Exclusion removed patients who began nivolumab under 1 year after ASCT.

Sequenced here: CD4+ T cells from blood, sampled before the fourth cycle of nivolumab. The receptor was isolated from a human donor with classical Hodgkin lymphoma.

In DNA, the CDR3 is TGTGCCAGCAGCTTAGACTACATCAATGGGAATTCACCCCTCCACTTT. Protein product: CASSLDYINGNSPLHF. The chain carries TRBV7-8 and TRBJ1-6; D not certain. This CDR3 region has 16 residues. V was shortened by 1 base and J by 7 bases, with 14 bases between the two germline ends. CDR1 SGHVS and CDR2 FQNEAQ come from the germline V gene. Based on the CDR3 plus reference TRBV7-8 and TRBJ1-6, the full variable domain is GAGVSQSPRYKVAKRGQDVALRCDPISGHVSLFWYQQALGQGPEFLTYFQNEAQLDKSGLPSDRFFAERPEGSVSTLKIQRTQQEDSAVYLCASSLDYINGNSPLHFGNGTRLTVT.